The 10 T cell receptor beta chains in this list originate from one sample, sequenced in a study of human T cells and chemical hapten exposure. Time point described: pre-sensitization, week 0. Treatment meaning: therapeutic diphenylcyclopropenone sensitization with weekly scalp DPC. TCRdb re-derived calls from the RACE reads in MiXCR, one entry per CDR3 protein. This sample yields around 350,000 distinct CDR3 sequences, of which 5.5% are seen a single time; over 7% belongs to the top ten. The source was whole blood, collected in connection with sensitization to the hapten diphenylcyclopropenone (DPC). Receptor source: a young woman with alopecia areata. Some clones in this sample may be carry-over from other donors' samples.

This rearrangement joins TRBV19 to TRBJ1-2; 8 bases line up with TRBD1. Trimming removed 6 bases from V and 8 bases from J; junction bases left unmatched: 11. This CDR3 spans 14 amino acids. Germline lookup yields CDR1 LNHDA and CDR2 SQIVND (reference sequence). The CDR3 protein is CASRTTGEVSGYTF. CDR3 bases: TGTGCCAGTAGGACGACAGGGGAAGTCTCCGGCTACACCTTC.

V usage is TRBV7-8 and J usage is TRBJ1-4; no reliable D call. The V gene lost 5 bases and the J gene lost 5 bases, with 6 bases spanning the gap. The CDR3 has 12 amino acids. Per the germline V gene, CDR1 is SGHVS and CDR2 is FQNEAQ. The CDR3 DNA follows: TGTGCCAGCAGCGGAGCCAATGAAAAACTGTTTTTT. It yields the protein CASSGANEKLFF.

The chain joins TRBV4-3 to TRBJ1-2; 7 bases map to TRBD1. The CDR3 has 18 residues. Germline lookup yields CDR1 LGHNA and CDR2 YSLEER. The ends lost 2 bases at V and 2 bases at J; junction bases unmatched: 14. The CDR3 region has the DNA TGCGCCAGCAGCCAATCCAAACCCGACAGGGAACCCAACTATGGCTACACCTTC. Its protein product is CASSQSKPDREPNYGYTF.

This clonotype was counted ten times or more. J is TRBJ2-5 and V is TRBV5-1; the match to TRBD2 covers 7 bases. The CDR3 loop spans 14 amino acids. V shed 4 bases, J shed 3 bases, and the junction held 6 bases outside the gene matches. Germline lookup yields CDR1 SGHRS and CDR2 YFSETQ. CDR3 sequence: CASSTAGPEETQYF. DNA of the CDR3: TGCGCCAGCAGCACAGCGGGGCCCGAAGAGACCCAGTACTTC.

This clonotype was found many times. The V gene is TRBV20-1, the J gene TRBJ2-4, with D tentatively TRBD2 (6 bases). The ends were cut back, 3 bases at V and 9 bases at J, with 21 bases in the middle. CDR1 and CDR2 from the germline V gene are DFQATT and SNEGSKA (reference sequence). The CDR3 runs 15 residues. The CDR3 loop is CSASRAGNKGGIQYF. CDR3 nucleotide sequence: TGCAGTGCTAGCCGGGCCGGGAACAAGGGAGGCATTCAGTACTTC.

This clonotype occurred many times. The chain couples TRBV7-2 to TRBJ1-4; no firm D call. Germline V gives CDR1 SGHTA, CDR2 FQGNSA. The CDR3 contains 16 residues. V was pared by 2 bases and J by 0 bases, with 10 bases between. The CDR3 is CASSLSGWATNEKLFF. In nucleotides, the CDR3 is TGTGCCAGCAGCTTATCTGGTTGGGCAACTAATGAAAAACTGTTTTTT.

This clonotype was detected only a few times. This rearrangement joins TRBV5-5 to TRBJ1-2, with D uncertain. The V gene lost 4 bases and the J gene lost 2 bases, with 15 bases spanning the gap. CDR3 length: 15 amino acids. In germline, CDR1 is SGHKS, CDR2 YYEKEE (reference sequence). The CDR3 here is CASSLPPAANYGYTF. The CDR3 DNA reads TGTGCCAGCAGCCTCCCGCCAGCAGCCAACTATGGCTACACCTTC.

This clonotype was seen many times. The chain joins TRBV12-3 or TRBV12-4 to TRBJ2-1; TRBD2 matches 9 bases. This CDR3 has 14 amino acids. Trimming removed 5 bases from V and 10 bases from J; junction bases left unmatched: 9. CDR3 region: CASSLIAGVEEQFF. The CDR3, as DNA: TGTGCCAGCAGTCTAATAGCGGGGGTAGAGGAGCAGTTCTTC.

This rearrangement joins TRBV14 to TRBJ2-3; TRBD2 aligns across 9 bases. The V gene end was trimmed by 0 bases and the J gene end by 6 bases; junction bases not matched to a gene: 13. The germline gives CDR1 SGHDN, CDR2 FVKESK. This CDR3 spans 18 amino acids. This CDR3 reads CASSQDRPSGVLTDTQYF. The DNA of the CDR3 is TGTGCCAGCAGCCAAGATCGTCCTAGCGGGGTCCTTACGGATACGCAGTATTTT.

Details on this clonotype: A much larger clone is a single base away; this may be a read error. This chain joins TRBV10-3 and TRBJ2-1; D ambiguous. Germline V gives CDR1 ENHRY, CDR2 SYGVKD. The CDR3 sequence is 13 residues long. V lost 0 bases and J 12 bases, leaving 12 bases between the germline ends. CDR3 DNA: TGTGCCATCAGTGAGTCGGAGATCCCGGGGCAGTTCTTC. This translates into CAISESEIPGQFF.